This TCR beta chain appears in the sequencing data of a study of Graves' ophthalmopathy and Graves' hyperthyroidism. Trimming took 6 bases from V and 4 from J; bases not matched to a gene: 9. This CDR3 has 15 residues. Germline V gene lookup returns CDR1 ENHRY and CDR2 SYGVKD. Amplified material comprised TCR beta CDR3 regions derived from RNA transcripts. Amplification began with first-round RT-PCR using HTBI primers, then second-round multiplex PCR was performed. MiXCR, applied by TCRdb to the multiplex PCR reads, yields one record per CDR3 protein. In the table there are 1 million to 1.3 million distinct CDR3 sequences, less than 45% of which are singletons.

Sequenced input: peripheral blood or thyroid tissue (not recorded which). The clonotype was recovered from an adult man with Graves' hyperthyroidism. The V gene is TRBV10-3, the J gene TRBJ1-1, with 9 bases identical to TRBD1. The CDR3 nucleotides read TGTGCCATCAGGATAGGGGACAGGGACTCCACTGAAGCTTTCTTT. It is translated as CAIRIGDRDSTEAFF.